This T cell receptor beta chain derives from a study of Ad26.COV2.S vaccination and SARS-CoV-2 variants. Study as a whole: Among those in the COV1001 Ad26.COV2.S trial arm was the donor.

Sequencing was performed with immunoSEQ multiplex PCR; in TCRdb, only in-frame clones are kept and a portion is missing. The table has about 330,000 clones, 90% seen once; the top ten hold 5.5%. This sample's treatment: over 15 received Ad26.COV2.S at low or high dose, single or two shots; 5 received placebo; per-sample allocation not given. The investigators took samples on day 63 after the first vaccine or placebo injection. Study results and limitations: Comparability of non-spike TCR breadth was observed across vaccine and placebo recipients.

Germline CDR1 is MNHEY and CDR2 is SVGEGT. The germline V and J ends were trimmed by 2 bases and 4 bases, with 8 bases remaining between them. The CDR3 totals 13 residues. On this clone: Its antigen is not identified.

This specimen consisted of peripheral blood, obtained in a trial of Ad26.COV2.S vaccine versus placebo. This sequence originates from a person aged 18-60 years who received the Ad26.COV2.S COVID-19 vaccine or a placebo. The V and J genes are TRBV6-2 or TRBV6-3 and TRBJ1-2; D call uncertain. CDR3 amino acids: CASSYRMGYGYTF. CDR3 DNA sequence: TGTGCCAGCAGTTACCGCATGGGCTATGGCTACACCTTC.